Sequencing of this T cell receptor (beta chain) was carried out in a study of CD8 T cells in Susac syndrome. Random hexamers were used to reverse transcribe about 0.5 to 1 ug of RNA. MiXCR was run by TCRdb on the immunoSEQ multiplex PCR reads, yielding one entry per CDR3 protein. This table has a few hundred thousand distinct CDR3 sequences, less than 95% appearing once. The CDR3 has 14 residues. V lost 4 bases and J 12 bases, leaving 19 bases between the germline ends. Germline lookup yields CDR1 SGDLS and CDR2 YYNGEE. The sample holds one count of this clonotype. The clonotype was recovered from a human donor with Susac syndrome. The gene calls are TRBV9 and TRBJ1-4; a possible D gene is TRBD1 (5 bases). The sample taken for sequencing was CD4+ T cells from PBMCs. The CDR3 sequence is CASSPWQRGRQLFF. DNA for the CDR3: TGTGCCAGCAGCCCATGGCAGAGGGGTCGGCAACTGTTTTTT.